This T cell receptor (beta chain) was profiled in a study of human T cells and chemical hapten exposure. Time point meaning: pre-sensitization, week 0. Stated treatment: therapeutic diphenylcyclopropenone sensitization with weekly scalp DPC. Investigators collected blood before applying each patch test. Before extraction, the whole blood was not fractionated, and total RNA was taken from it. Trimming pared 1 base from V and 12 bases from J, leaving 12 bases between. This CDR3 spans 13 amino acids. Germline V gene data show CDR1 as MNHNS and CDR2 as SASEGT. As the library was built, unique molecular identifiers were attached to individual cDNA molecules. From the RACE reads, TCRdb called clonotypes with MiXCR, one entry per CDR3 protein. The sample lists 350,000 to 450,000 distinct CDR3 sequences; 4.5% to 5.5% were seen once.

The sequence derives from a woman between 50 and 59 years old with alopecia areata. Some clones in this sample may be carry-over from other donors' samples. The V call is TRBV6-1, the J call TRBJ1-4; D is ambiguous. This sample comprised whole blood, obtained in connection with sensitization to the hapten diphenylcyclopropenone (DPC). The CDR3, as DNA: TGTGCCAGCAGTGAAGGGCCACTACGGGAACTGTTTTTT. Residues: CASSEGPLRELFF.